This T cell receptor (beta chain) appears in the sequencing data of a study of cytomegalovirus exposure and HLA in healthy donors. Amplification used 60 Vbeta primers and 13 Jbeta primers. Method: immunoSEQ multiplex PCR; TCRdb's copy keeps in-frame clones and lacks some. This sample carries some 84,000 clones, with approximately 0.58% going to the ten biggest clones. Germline assignment: CDR1 SGHDT and CDR2 YYEEEE. V shed 0 bases and J 4 bases; nucleotides not matched to a gene: 8. The CDR3 sequence is 16 residues long. Comments on this clone: The antigen remains undetermined.

General study findings and limits: Exclusion applied to some V segments, including TRBV6-2 and TRBV6-3, as they were indistinguishable.

The sequence was obtained from a man aged 50 to 59 in good health and CMV-seronegative. This chain uses TRBV5-6 with TRBJ2-7, with 9 positions matching TRBD1. Sample: PBMCs. This CDR3 is CASSLDHGTGRYEQYF. Here the CDR3 DNA reads TGTGCCAGCAGCTTGGATCACGGGACAGGGAGGTACGAGCAGTACTTC.